These 16 T cell receptor beta chains share one sample of origin, sequenced in a study of T cell responses to AZD1222 COVID-19 vaccine. TCRdb keeps only in-frame clones here, not all; method: immunoSEQ multiplex PCR. Of 95,000 to 150,000 clones listed, approximately 85% were seen once; the top ten hold 4.4%. The starting material was peripheral blood, obtained 28 days after the second AZD1222 dose. The receptors were sampled from an adult who received the AZD1222 COVID-19 vaccine.

The chain couples TRBV2 to TRBJ2-3, with TRBD1 as a possible D gene (5 bases). Per germline, CDR1 SNHLY and CDR2 FYNNEI. This CDR3 is built from 15 residues. V was shortened by 4 bases and J by 2 bases, with 13 bases between the two germline ends. CDR3 amino acids: CASSVSGYFTDTQYF. DNA of the CDR3: TGTGCCAGCAGTGTTTCAGGGTATTTCACAGATACGCAGTATTTT.

The genes are TRBV20-1 and TRBJ1-2; D unclear. CDR1 is DFQATT, CDR2 SNEGSKA, per germline (reference sequence). The CDR3 contains 11 residues. Trimming took 5 bases from V and 2 from J, leaving 6 bases between them. CDR3 sequence (DNA): TGCAGTGCTTTTAACAACTATGGCTACACCTTC. This codes for CSAFNNYGYTF.

This clone was found a few times. The genes are TRBV5-1 and TRBJ1-2; TRBD1 matches 9 bases. Germline V gene lookup returns CDR1 SGHRS and CDR2 YFSETQ. The CDR3 spans 15 residues. J gave up 8 bases and V 4 bases, and 12 bases lay outside the gene matches. The CDR3 DNA sequence: TGCGCCAGCAGCCTGGAGGGACAGGGAGGGAAGGGCTACACCTTC. This encodes CASSLEGQGGKGYTF.

The chain has TRBV9 and TRBJ2-5; D not certain. This CDR3 is 15 amino acids long. Per the germline V gene, CDR1 is SGDLS and CDR2 is YYNGEE. Trimming pared 0 bases from V and 1 base from J, leaving 10 bases between. CDR3 sequence (DNA): TGTGCCAGCAGCGTAGGCCTCAGTACCCAAGAGACCCAGTACTTC. Translated, it gives CASSVGLSTQETQYF.

The chain combines TRBV7-2 with TRBJ1-5, with D perhaps matching TRBD1 (6 bases). This CDR3 is 15 amino acids long. With 5 bases removed from V and 4 bases from J, the gap between germline ends came to 15 bases. Germline CDR1 SGHTA, CDR2 FQGNSA. CDR3 nucleotide sequence: TGTGCCAGCAGCCCGGAGTGGGGGGCAAATCAGCCCCAGCATTTT. Protein: CASSPEWGANQPQHF.

The J gene is TRBJ2-1, the V gene TRBV7-9; tentatively, D is TRBD1 (6 bases). Looked up from germline, CDR1 is SEHNR and CDR2 is FQNEAQ (reference sequence). Trimming left V 8 bases short and J 10 bases short, with 9 bases between. This CDR3 has 10 residues. Here the CDR3 DNA reads TGTGCCAGCGCAGGGGTGGAGCAGTTCTTC. This codes for CASAGVEQFF.

This clone came up once. The genes are TRBV7-8 and TRBJ2-2; D may be TRBD1 or TRBD2 (7 bases each). Between the trimmed V and J ends, which lost 4 bases and 4 bases, there was a span of 13 bases. CDR3 length: 15 amino acids. In germline, CDR1 is SGHVS, CDR2 FQNEAQ. CDR3 in DNA: TGTGCCAGCAGCTCGACAGGGAGGGCCACCGGGGAGCTGTTTTTT. It yields the protein CASSSTGRATGELFF.

The chain employs TRBV30 and TRBJ2-2; D may be TRBD1 (5 bases). The CDR3 extends over 13 amino acids. V was pared by 5 bases and J by 3 bases, with 10 bases between. Germline V gene sequence: CDR1 GTSNPN, CDR2 SVGIG (reference sequence). The CDR3 DNA sequence: TGTGCCTGGGTGGGGCAGCACACCGGGGAGCTGTTTTTT. Protein sequence: CAWVGQHTGELFF.

The chain carries TRBV18 and TRBJ1-1; D gene ambiguous. Trimming took off 1 base at V and 0 bases at J, with 12 bases between the two ends. CDR1 is KGHSH, CDR2 LQKENI, per germline. This CDR3 is 16 amino acids long. In DNA form, the CDR3 reads TGTGCCAGCTCACCACTTCGGGGTCGGGTGAACACTGAAGCTTTCTTT. Protein product: CASSPLRGRVNTEAFF.

This clone showed up many times. The CDR3 coding sequence is TGCGCCAGCAGCCAAGATCAGCCCCAGCATTTT. Translation: CASSQDQPQHF. V and J are TRBV4-1 and TRBJ1-5, with D hard to call. The V end lost 0 bases, the J end lost 6 bases, and 0 bases lay between the germline ends. The CDR3 extends over 11 amino acids. The germline V gene encodes CDR1 MGHRA and CDR2 YSYEKL.

The V call is TRBV4-1, the J call TRBJ2-3, with TRBD2 matching 15 bases. Per germline, CDR1 MGHRA and CDR2 YSYEKL. The CDR3 consists of 17 residues. J gave up 4 bases and V 4 bases, and 6 bases lay outside the gene matches. The CDR3 is CASSLRTSGGAADTQYF. The DNA of the CDR3 is TGCGCCAGCAGCCTTCGGACTAGCGGGGGGGCCGCAGATACGCAGTATTTT.

The rearrangement links TRBV29-1 to TRBJ2-2; D possibly corresponds to TRBD2 (5 bases). The ends were cut back, 4 bases at V and 1 base at J, with 10 bases in the middle. There are 14 residues in the CDR3. Germline V gives CDR1 SQVTM, CDR2 ANQGSEA. CDR3 region: CSVAGLLNTGELFF. CDR3 nucleotides: TGCAGCGTTGCCGGACTCCTGAACACCGGGGAGCTGTTTTTT.

The gene calls are TRBV6-6 and TRBJ2-2, with a possible D match to TRBD2 (5 bases). Trimming pared 6 bases from V and 2 bases from J, leaving 7 bases between. Germline assignment: CDR1 MNHNY and CDR2 SVGAGI (reference sequence). The CDR3 loop spans 13 amino acids. The CDR3 DNA reads as TGTGCCAGCAGCTCGGGAAACACCGGGGAGCTGTTTTTT. It encodes CASSSGNTGELFF.

The gene calls are TRBV6-5 and TRBJ1-2; 12 nucleotides line up with TRBD1. CDR1 MNHEY and CDR2 SVGAGI come from the germline V gene. With V trimmed by 8 bases and J by 2 bases, 6 bases remained unmatched. The CDR3 contains 15 residues. CDR3 in amino acids: CASRPGQGANYGYTF. The CDR3 DNA sequence: TGTGCCAGCCGACCGGGACAGGGGGCCAACTATGGCTACACCTTC.

In its sample, this clone was seen many times. The genes are TRBV7-2 and TRBJ1-6; D call uncertain. The CDR3 extends over 14 amino acids. CDR1 is SGHTA and CDR2 is FQGNSA in the germline V gene. The V and J ends lost 6 bases and 11 bases respectively, with 17 bases between them. CDR3 region: CASSTTGPETPLHF. The CDR3 bases are TGTGCCAGCAGTACCACGGGCCCGGAGACACCCCTCCACTTT.

The chain links TRBV6-5 to TRBJ2-7; D might be TRBD1 or TRBD2, each matching 6 bases. The CDR3 is 14 residues long. V was cut by 7 bases and J by 0 bases, with 13 bases left in between. Per the germline V gene, CDR1 is MNHEY and CDR2 is SVGAGI. This CDR3 is CASNRGDNSYEQYF. The DNA for the CDR3 is TGTGCCAGCAATCGCGGGGACAACTCCTACGAGCAGTACTTC.